A single sample is the source of the 2 T cell receptor beta chains below, sequenced in a study of cytomegalovirus exposure and HLA in healthy donors. 13 Jbeta primers and 60 Vbeta primers were used for the PCR. The data were produced by immunoSEQ multiplex PCR, yet TCRdb's version contains in-frame clones alone and is incomplete. This sample carries 60,000 to 75,000 clones, almost 75% of them seen once, and the ten largest clones take roughly 5.5%. The source material was PBMCs. Receptors originate from a man in his fifties or sixties in good health and CMV-seronegative.

This clone occurred a few times. The chain has TRBV4-2 and TRBJ2-5; 9 bases are a match to TRBD1. V gave up 1 base and J gave up 4 bases; unmatched junction bases: 10. Germline loops: CDR1 LGHNA, CDR2 YNFKEQ. The CDR3 sequence is 17 residues long. The DNA of the CDR3 is TGTGCCAGCAGCCAAGCCGGCGGTCAGGACAGGGGAGAGACCCAGTACTTC. Its protein is CASSQAGGQDRGETQYF.

The chain has TRBV7-9 and TRBJ2-7, with 7 bases aligning to TRBD2. CDR1 is SEHNR and CDR2 is FQNEAQ in the germline V gene (reference sequence). With 4 bases clipped from V and 8 bases from J, the junction kept 11 bases outside the gene matches. CDR3 length equals 14 residues. The CDR3 DNA reads TGTGCCAGCAGCTCTCCCGACTGGGGAGGGAAGCAGTACTTC. Protein: CASSSPDWGGKQYF.